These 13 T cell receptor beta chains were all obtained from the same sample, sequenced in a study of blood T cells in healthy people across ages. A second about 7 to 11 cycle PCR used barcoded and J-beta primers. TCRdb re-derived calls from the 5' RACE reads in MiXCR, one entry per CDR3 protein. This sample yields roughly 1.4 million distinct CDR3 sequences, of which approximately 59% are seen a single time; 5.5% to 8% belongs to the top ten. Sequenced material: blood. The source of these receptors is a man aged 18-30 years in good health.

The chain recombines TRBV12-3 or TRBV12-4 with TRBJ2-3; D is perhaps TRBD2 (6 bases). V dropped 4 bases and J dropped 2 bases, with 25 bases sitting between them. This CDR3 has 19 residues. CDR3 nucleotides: TGTGCCAGCAGTTCCCCCGGGTTGTGGGGGGAGAAGGTCACAGATACGCAGTATTTT. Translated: CASSSPGLWGEKVTDTQYF.

In nucleotides, the CDR3 is TGTGCCACCAGCATAGGACAGGGGGTTTCTCAGCCCCAGCATTTT. It translates to CATSIGQGVSQPQHF. The chain links TRBV15 to TRBJ1-5; 10 positions match TRBD1. The CDR3 contains 15 residues. Germline lookup yields CDR1 LNHNV and CDR2 YYDKDF (reference sequence). Germline trimming cut 4 bases from V and 6 bases from J; bases unmatched to any gene: 6.

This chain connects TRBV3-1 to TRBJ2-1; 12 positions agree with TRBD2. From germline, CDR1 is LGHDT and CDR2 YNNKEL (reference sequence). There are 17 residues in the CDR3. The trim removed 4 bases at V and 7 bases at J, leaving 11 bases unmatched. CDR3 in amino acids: CASSLIRTSGEENEQFF. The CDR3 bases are TGTGCCAGCAGCCTTATCCGGACTAGCGGGGAAGAGAATGAGCAGTTCTTC.

CDR3 amino acids: CASSEQGQSYNSPLHF. The CDR3 DNA reads as TGTGCCAGCAGCGAACAGGGGCAATCCTATAATTCACCCCTCCACTTT. This sequence joins TRBV2 and TRBJ1-6; 7 bases map to TRBD1. The CDR3 has 16 amino acids. Germline V gene sequence: CDR1 SNHLY, CDR2 FYNNEI. With V trimmed by 6 bases and J by 1 base, 6 bases remained unmatched.

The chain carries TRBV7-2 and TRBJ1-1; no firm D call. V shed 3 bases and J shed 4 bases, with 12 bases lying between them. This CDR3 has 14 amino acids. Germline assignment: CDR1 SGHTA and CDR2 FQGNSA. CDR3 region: CASSFGLRSTEAFF. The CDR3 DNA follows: TGTGCCAGCAGCTTCGGCCTACGAAGCACTGAAGCTTTCTTT.

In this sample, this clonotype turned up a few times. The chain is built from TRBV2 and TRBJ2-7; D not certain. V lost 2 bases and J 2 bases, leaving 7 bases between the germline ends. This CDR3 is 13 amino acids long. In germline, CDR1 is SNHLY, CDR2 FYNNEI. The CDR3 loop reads CASSETGTYEQYF. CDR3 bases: TGTGCCAGCAGTGAAACTGGAACCTACGAGCAGTACTTC. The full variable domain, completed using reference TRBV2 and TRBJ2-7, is EPEVTQTPSHQVTQMGQEVILRCVPISNHLYFYWYRQILGQKVEFLVSFYNNEISEKSEIFDDQFSVERPDGSNFTLKIRSTKLEDSAMYFCASSETGTYEQYFGPGTRLTVT.

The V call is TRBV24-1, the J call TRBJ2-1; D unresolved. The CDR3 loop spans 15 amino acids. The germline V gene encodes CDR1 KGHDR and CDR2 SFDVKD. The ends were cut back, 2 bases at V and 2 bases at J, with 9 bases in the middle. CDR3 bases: TGTGCCACCAGTGATTCCCGCCTAACCTACAATGAGCAGTTCTTC. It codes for CATSDSRLTYNEQFF.

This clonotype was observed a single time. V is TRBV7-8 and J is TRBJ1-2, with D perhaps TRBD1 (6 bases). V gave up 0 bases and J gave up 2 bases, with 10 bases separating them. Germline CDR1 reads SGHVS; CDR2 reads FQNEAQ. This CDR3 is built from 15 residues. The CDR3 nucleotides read TGTGCCAGCAGCTTAGCTCGGACAGACAACTATGGCTACACCTTC. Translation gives CASSLARTDNYGYTF.

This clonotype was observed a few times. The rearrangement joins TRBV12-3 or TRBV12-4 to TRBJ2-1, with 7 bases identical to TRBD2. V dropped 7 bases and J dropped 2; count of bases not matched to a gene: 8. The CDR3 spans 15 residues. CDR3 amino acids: CASTTSGDAYNEQFF. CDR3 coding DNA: TGTGCCAGCACCACAAGCGGGGACGCCTACAATGAGCAGTTCTTC.

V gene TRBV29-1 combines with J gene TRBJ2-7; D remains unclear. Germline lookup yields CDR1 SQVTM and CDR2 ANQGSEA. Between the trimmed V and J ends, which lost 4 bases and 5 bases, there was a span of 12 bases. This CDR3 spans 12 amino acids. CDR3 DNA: TGCAGCGTTGCGGAAGGGTTCCACGAGCAGTACTTC. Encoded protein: CSVAEGFHEQYF.

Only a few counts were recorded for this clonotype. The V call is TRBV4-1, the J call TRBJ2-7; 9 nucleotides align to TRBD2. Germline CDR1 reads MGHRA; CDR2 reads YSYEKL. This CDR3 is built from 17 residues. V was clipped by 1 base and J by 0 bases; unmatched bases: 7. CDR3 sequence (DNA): TGCGCCAGCAGCCAAGGCCCGACTAGCGGATACTCCTACGAGCAGTACTTC. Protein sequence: CASSQGPTSGYSYEQYF.

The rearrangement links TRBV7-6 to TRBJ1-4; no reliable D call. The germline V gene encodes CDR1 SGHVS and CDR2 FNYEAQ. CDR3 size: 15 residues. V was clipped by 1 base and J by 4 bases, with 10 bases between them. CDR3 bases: TGTGCCAGCAGCTTAGGGGAGGTCTTTAATGAAAAACTGTTTTTT. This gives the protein CASSLGEVFNEKLFF.

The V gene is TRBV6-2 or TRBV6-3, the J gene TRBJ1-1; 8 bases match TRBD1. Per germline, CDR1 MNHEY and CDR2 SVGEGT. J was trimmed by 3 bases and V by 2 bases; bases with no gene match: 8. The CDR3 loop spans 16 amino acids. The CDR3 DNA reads TGTGCCAGCAGTTACCCTTGGACAGGGCTTGACACTGAAGCTTTCTTT. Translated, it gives CASSYPWTGLDTEAFF.